Listed below are T cell receptor beta chains from one sample, sequenced in a study of lymphopenia after photon versus proton radiotherapy. Repertoires were generated with immunoSEQ multiplex PCR, while TCRdb's copy carries only in-frame clones and drops some. The sample includes tens of thousands of clones, approximately 86% of them seen just once. The sequencing used peripheral blood, collected from a patient treated with proton-based radiotherapy. The origin of the receptors is a woman in her 70s with pancreatic cancer. Some clones in this sample may be carry-over from other donors' samples. Each CDR3 is given with its conserved first and last residue. The D gene is left open where the match is weak. For some rows the clone size is stated as once, few or many, or as a class when expanded; others skip it.

>TRBJ2-1|TRBV7-6|TRBD2|.
TGTGCCAGCAGCCCCTGGGAGGGGAGTGAGCAGTTCTTC
CASSPWEGSEQFF
>TRBJ1-1|TRBV7-2|.|.
TGTGCCAGCAGACCAAGACAGCAGAACACTGAAGCTTTCTTT
CASRPRQQNTEAFF
>TRBJ2-1|TRBV11-2|TRBD1|few
TGTGCCAGCAGCCCGTTGACAGGGTACAATGAGCAGTTCTTC
CASSPLTGYNEQFF
>TRBJ2-3|TRBV27|TRBD2|.
TGTGCCAGCAGTTTATCGAGCGGGAGGGCCGGTGTAGATACGCAGTATTTT
CASSLSSGRAGVDTQYF
>TRBJ2-1|TRBV21-1|.|once
TGTGCCAGCAGCAAAGTCGGGACAGTTGCCCATGAGCAGTTCTTC
CASSKVGTVAHEQFF
>TRBJ2-7|TRBV7-6|.|.
TGTGCCAGCAGCTTGGCATCTTGGGGGGACGAGCAGTACTTC
CASSLASWGDEQYF
>TRBJ2-1|TRBV12-5|TRBD1|.
TGTGCTAGTGGTCCGTCCGGGACAGGGGGCTACAATGAGCAGTTCTTC
CASGPSGTGGYNEQFF
>TRBJ2-1|TRBV30|TRBD2|.
TGTGCCTGGAGCGGGACTAGCGGAGGGAATGAGCAGTTCTTC
CAWSGTSGGNEQFF
>TRBJ2-4|TRBV28|TRBD1|once
TGTGCCAGCAGTCCCGGGGACAGGGTTCACGGAAACATTCAGTACTTC
CASSPGDRVHGNIQYF
>TRBJ1-1|TRBV6-5|.|few
TGTGCCAGCAGACCGGGACCGCACACTGAAGCTTTCTTT
CASRPGPHTEAFF
>TRBJ2-7|TRBV28|.|.
TGTGCCACCCGGGACACCACCTACGAGCAGTACTTC
CATRDTTYEQYF
>TRBJ2-3|TRBV4-3|TRBD2|.
TGCGCCAGCAGCCTAGCGGGAGTACCAGATACGCAGTATTTT
CASSLAGVPDTQYF
>TRBJ2-1|TRBV7-2|TRBD1|.
TGTGCCAGCAGCCGACCCCAGGGGGACAATGAGCAGTTCTTC
CASSRPQGDNEQFF
>TRBJ1-1|TRBV5-1|TRBD1|.
TGCGCCAGCCGACAGGGGAAGAACACTGAAGCTTTCTTT
CASRQGKNTEAFF
>TRBJ2-1|TRBV4-3|.|few
TGCGCCAGCAGCCAAGATTCTAGCTCCTACAATGAGCAGTTCTTC
CASSQDSSSYNEQFF
>TRBJ1-1|TRBV5-1|.|.
TGCGCCAGCAGCTTTATCCCCGGGGATACTGAAGCTTTCTTT
CASSFIPGDTEAFF
>TRBJ2-5|TRBV9|TRBD2|.
TGTGCCAGCAGCTCCGGGACTAGGTTTGAAGAGACCCAGTACTTC
CASSSGTRFEETQYF
>TRBJ1-2|TRBV19|.|.
TGTGCCACCACAACAGGGCTAGACTATGGCTACACCTTC
CATTTGLDYGYTF
>TRBJ2-5|TRBV6-1|TRBD2|.
TGTGCCAGCAGTAAGCGGGGCCAAAGTGAGACCCAGTACTTC
CASSKRGQSETQYF
>TRBJ1-1|TRBV25-1|.|.
TGTGCCAGCAGTCCTTTAGACCTGATGAACACTGAAGCTTTCTTT
CASSPLDLMNTEAFF
>TRBJ1-2|TRBV7-2|.|.
TGTGCCAGCAGCCTAGTTTTCTATGGCTACACCTTC
CASSLVFYGYTF
>TRBJ2-7|TRBV11-2|TRBD2|.
TGTGCCAGCAAGGGACTACTAAATATGGAGCAGTACTTC
CASKGLLNMEQYF
>TRBJ2-2|TRBV7-6|TRBD2|.
TGTGCCAGCAGCTTAACGGGCGGGAGTAGCGCCGGCGGGGAGCTGTTTTTT
CASSLTGGSSAGGELFF
>TRBJ1-3|TRBV7-6|.|.
TGTGCCAGCAGCTTAGTCCAGGGTTCAGGAAACACCATATATTTT
CASSLVQGSGNTIYF
>TRBJ2-1|TRBV25-1|TRBD2|.
TGTGCCAGCAGCAAGGCGGGACTAGCGGGACTGAATGAGCAGTTCTTC
CASSKAGLAGLNEQFF
>TRBJ1-1|TRBV19|TRBD1|once
TGTGCCAGTAGTGTCCGAACCGGGACAGGGCCCGAAGCTTTCTTT
CASSVRTGTGPEAFF